The T cell receptor beta chain under discussion was sequenced for a study of T cell changes during pregnancy in multiple sclerosis. The table came from immunoSEQ multiplex PCR; TCRdb's copy has only in-frame clones and leaves some out. The sample holds around 50,000 clones, about nine tenths seen once. Germline values: CDR1 SGHRS, CDR2 YFSETQ. The CDR3 loop spans 13 amino acids. The V end was cut by 2 bases, the J end by 2 bases, with 7 bases between. The chain couples TRBV5-1 to TRBJ1-2, with D unclear. The specimen comprised CD4+ T cells from peripheral blood mononuclear cells, sampled in the third trimester of pregnancy. The source of this sequence is a female donor with multiple sclerosis, enrolled in a pregnancy study. CDR3 nucleotide sequence: TGCGCCAGCAGCTTTGACGGGAACTATGGCTACACCTTC. Translating gives CASSFDGNYGYTF.